This T cell receptor (beta chain) was sequenced for a study of Ad26.COV2.S vaccination and SARS-CoV-2 variants (dated by TCRdb to the early 2020s). For the study in its entirety: Vaccine-arm donors were drawn from COV1001, a multicentre, randomized, double-blind, placebo-controlled phase I-IIa trial of Ad26.COV2.S in healthy adults. Ad26.COV2.S was administered intramuscularly at a dose of 5x10^10 or 1x10^11 viral particles, either as one shot or as two shots given 56 days apart. TCRbeta repertoire sequencing was used to assess the specificity and breadth of SARS-CoV-2-reactive T cell receptors after Ad26.COV2.S vaccination. A total of around 32 samples were included in the TCR-sequenced set, comprising some 20 Ad26.COV2.S vaccine recipients, 5 placebo recipients and 8 SARS-CoV-2 convalescent individuals. Trial participants were randomized into five groups of five, in which low-dose or high-dose Ad26.COV2.S was given once or twice, or placebo was given on both occasions. Throughout the experiments and outcome assessment, investigators stayed blinded to trial group allocation. Beyond this particular receptor, the publication reports: After vaccination, substantial breadth of spike-specific CD8+ and CD4+ T cell responses was reported. Comparing responses between vaccine doses or regimens was not something the study was powered to do. Vaccine and placebo recipients had similar non-spike TCR breadth, a finding consistent with the vaccine containing only spike. Spike-specific TCR breadth was higher in Ad26.COV2.S recipients than in placebo recipients (P = 0.0014). It was noted by the authors that total T cell responses may have been underestimated by the TCR breadth and depth analyses.

The CDR3 covers 14 residues, taking in both the cysteine and the phenylalanine. Just the 42-base CDR3 DNA is kept, in frame starting at base 1. V trim: 0 bases; J trim: 6 bases; unmatched bases: 4. The germline V gene (reference sequence) sets CDR1 to GTSNPN and CDR2 to SVGIG. To note about this clone: Its antigen is not yet known. Base-call qualities are not available, and no considerably larger clone is one nucleotide away.

The treatment or condition tag for this specimen amounts to: around 19 received Ad26.COV2.S at low or high dose, single or two shots; about 5 received placebo; per-sample allocation not given. For vaccine and placebo recipients, repertoires were sequenced using samples collected on day 63 after the first injection. Between 29 July and 7 August 2020, Cohort 1b enrolled about 27 adults aged 18-55 years at one site in Boston, USA. Ad26.COV2.S was a replication-incompetent adenovirus type 26 vector expressing a prefusion-stabilized SARS-CoV-2 spike protein from the original Wuhan strain. The immunoSEQ Assay was the method used to sequence TCRbeta CDR3 regions. After extraction, genomic DNA underwent amplification by bias-controlled multiplex PCR, followed by high-throughput sequencing. Under the source paper's analysis protocol: Collapsing and filtering of sequences were performed to quantify the absolute abundance of each unique TCRbeta CDR3 region. T cell fraction was estimated by normalization of TCRbeta template counts to usable DNA, with usable DNA being measured through amplification of reference genes present in all nucleated cells. Repertoire TCRs were annotated as SARS-CoV-2-specific when V gene, CDR3 amino acid sequence and J gene were exactly matched to a known reactive TCR set. MIRA supplied the reference SARS-CoV-2 TCR set, which was filtered for enrichment in COVID-19-positive ImmuneCODE repertoires so that public or cross-reactive TCRs were removed. Drawing on the MIRA antigens, annotated TCRs were analysed further at the level of specific ORF or position within ORF. Depth was the summed frequency of annotated unique rearrangements, while breadth was defined as annotated unique rearrangements over total unique productive rearrangements. Two-sided Wilcoxon rank-sum tests were applied when comparing TCR breadth between groups. TCRdb holds this immuneACCESS table with in-frame rearrangements only. Some clones are missing; in checked studies, unresolved V genes explain under half, and the rest has no known cause. From that table come the V and J calls and clone size; the DNA was used to work out D and trimming. The sample table lists roughly 240,000 clones, around 89% of them with a count of one. The ten largest clones add up to around a tenth of the sample.

This TCR was recovered from a person aged 18-65 years who received the Ad26.COV2.S COVID-19 vaccine or a placebo. The chain is made from TRBV30 and TRBJ2-4, with TRBD1 matching 8 junction bases. The source material was peripheral blood, sampled in a trial of Ad26.COV2.S vaccine versus placebo. The CDR3 here reads CAWSVTGATNIQYF. The DNA sequence follows: TGTGCCTGGAGTGTGACAGGGGCTACAAACATTCAGTACTTC.